This T cell receptor (beta chain) was sequenced for a study of T cells in Graves' hyperthyroidism and ophthalmopathy. Not enrolled were patients with uncontrolled infection, other autoimmune disease, pregnancy or lactation. This clonotype turned up a few times. This CDR3 region has 18 residues. The germline CDR1 and CDR2 sequences are KGHSH and LQKENI. V dropped 6 bases and J dropped 2 bases, with 24 bases sitting between them. RNA transcripts gave rise to amplified TCR beta CDR3 regions. The HTBI primer set served for first-round RT-PCR of the TCR CDR3. TCRdb re-called the multiplex PCR reads through MiXCR, storing one row per CDR3 protein. The sample includes around 540,000 distinct CDR3 sequences, approximately 16% of them seen just once.

The TCR comes from a woman aged 25 to 39 with Graves' ophthalmopathy. The material sequenced was blood. V is TRBV18 and J is TRBJ2-3; weak D call: TRBD1 (5 bases). The CDR3, as DNA: TGTGCCAGCTCGCCCAAGCCGCGAACAGGCCGAGACACAGATACGCAGTATTTT. Protein: CASSPKPRTGRDTDTQYF.